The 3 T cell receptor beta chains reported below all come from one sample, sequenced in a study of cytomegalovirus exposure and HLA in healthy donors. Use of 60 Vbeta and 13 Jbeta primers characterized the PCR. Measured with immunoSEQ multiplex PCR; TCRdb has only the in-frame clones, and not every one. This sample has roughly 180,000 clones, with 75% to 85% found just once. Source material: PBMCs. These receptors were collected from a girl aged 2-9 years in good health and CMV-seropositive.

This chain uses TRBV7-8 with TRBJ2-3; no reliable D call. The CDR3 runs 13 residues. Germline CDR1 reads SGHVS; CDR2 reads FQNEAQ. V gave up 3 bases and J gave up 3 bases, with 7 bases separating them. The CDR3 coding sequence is TGTGCCAGCAGCTTCCCTCGGACAGATACGCAGTATTTT. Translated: CASSFPRTDTQYF.

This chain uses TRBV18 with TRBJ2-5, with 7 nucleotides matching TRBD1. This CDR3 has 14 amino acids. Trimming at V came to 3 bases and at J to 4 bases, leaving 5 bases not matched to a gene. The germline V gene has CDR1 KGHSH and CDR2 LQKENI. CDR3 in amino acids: CASSPRDSGETQYF. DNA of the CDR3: TGTGCCAGCTCACCCCGGGACAGTGGAGAGACCCAGTACTTC.

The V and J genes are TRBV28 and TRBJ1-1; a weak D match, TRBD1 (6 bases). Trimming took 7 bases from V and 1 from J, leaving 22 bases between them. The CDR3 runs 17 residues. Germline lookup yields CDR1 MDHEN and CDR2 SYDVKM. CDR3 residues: CASIPGGHPARNTEAFF. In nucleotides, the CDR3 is TGTGCCAGCATTCCCGGGGGGCACCCCGCGAGGAACACTGAAGCTTTCTTT.